The 15 T cell receptor beta chains below were found in one sample sequenced in a study of T cell responses to AZD1222 COVID-19 vaccine. TCRdb keeps only in-frame clones here, not all; method: immunoSEQ multiplex PCR. The repertoire holds 100,000 to 150,000 clones, with approximately 85% as singletons. Sequencing used peripheral blood, obtained 28 days after the second AZD1222 dose. Receptors were obtained from an adult who received the AZD1222 COVID-19 vaccine.

The rearrangement links TRBV30 to TRBJ1-6, with no clear D. Germline V gene sequence: CDR1 GTSNPN, CDR2 SVGIG (reference sequence). The CDR3 runs 17 residues. The V gene lost 5 bases and the J gene lost 1 base, with 18 bases spanning the gap. This CDR3 reads CAWAASTRESYNSPLHF. The CDR3 DNA sequence: TGTGCCTGGGCCGCGAGCACCCGAGAGTCCTATAATTCACCCCTCCACTTT.

Only one count was recorded for this clone. This chain connects TRBV19 to TRBJ2-1, with TRBD2 matching 7 bases. The CDR3 extends over 16 amino acids. Trimming cost V 3 bases and J 7 bases; bases outside gene matches: 12. Germline assignment: CDR1 LNHDA and CDR2 SQIVND (reference sequence). The CDR3 coding sequence is TGTGCCAGTAGTATTCCTCCGGGACTAACGCGTAATGAGCAGTTCTTC. This sequence encodes CASSIPPGLTRNEQFF.

This rearrangement joins TRBV5-1 to TRBJ2-1; either TRBD1 or TRBD2 may supply D (5 bases each). Germline assignment: CDR1 SGHRS and CDR2 YFSETQ. V dropped 4 bases and J dropped 9 bases, with 17 bases sitting between them. There are 14 residues in the CDR3. DNA of the CDR3: TGCGCCAGCAGCGCACCGACCCGGGACGCTGAGCAGTTCTTC. This sequence encodes CASSAPTRDAEQFF.

This clone was detected a few times. The chain employs TRBV10-2 and TRBJ1-2; D not resolved. Germline-derived CDR1 and CDR2 are WSHSY and SAAADI. Trimming took 6 bases from V and 4 from J, leaving 9 bases between them. This CDR3 is 12 amino acids long. The CDR3 nucleotides are TGCGCCAGCAGGAGCGAGGGCTATGGCTACACCTTC. This codes for CASRSEGYGYTF.

This chain uses TRBV28 with TRBJ1-2; the match to TRBD1 covers 7 bases. The V gene's germline CDR1 is MDHEN and CDR2 SYDVKM. The CDR3 consists of 18 residues. With V trimmed by 6 bases and J by 4 bases, 20 bases remained unmatched. The CDR3 protein is CASSPTPTTGQARYGYTF. In nucleotides, the CDR3 is TGTGCCAGCAGCCCTACCCCCACTACCGGACAGGCACGCTATGGCTACACCTTC.

The chain links TRBV4-2 to TRBJ2-1; TRBD1 aligns across 9 bases. With V trimmed by 0 bases and J by 2 bases, 8 bases remained unmatched. Germline assignment: CDR1 LGHNA and CDR2 YNFKEQ. The CDR3 is 18 amino acids. The CDR3 DNA follows: TGTGCCAGCAGCCAAGATTTGGACAGGGGCCTAACCTACAATGAGCAGTTCTTC. Translation gives CASSQDLDRGLTYNEQFF.

This sequence joins TRBV9 and TRBJ1-3, with unresolved D. The germline V gene has CDR1 SGDLS and CDR2 YYNGEE. Trimming shortened V by 0 bases and J by 0 bases, and 10 bases separated the two germline ends. The CDR3 covers 16 residues. The CDR3 sequence is CASSVDPAHSGNTIYF. The CDR3 nucleotides are TGTGCCAGCAGCGTAGACCCGGCCCACTCTGGAAACACCATATATTTT.

This clone has only a few counts. This chain connects TRBV18 to TRBJ2-7; no reliable D call. The germline V gene encodes CDR1 KGHSH and CDR2 LQKENI. CDR3 size: 14 residues. The ends were cut back, 6 bases at V and 3 bases at J, with 15 bases in the middle. CDR3 DNA sequence: TGTGCCAGCTCCCCCGACGGATTTTACTACGAGCAGTACTTC. Protein product: CASSPDGFYYEQYF. Supplemented by reference TRBV18 and TRBJ2-7, the full variable domain reads NAGVMQNPRHLVRRRGQEARLRCSPMKGHSHVYWYRQLPEEGLKFMVYLQKENIIDESGMPKERFSAEFPKEGPSILRIQQVVRGDSAAYFCASSPDGFYYEQYFGPGTRLTVT.

This chain joins TRBV5-1 and TRBJ1-1; 7 positions agree with TRBD1. J gave up 5 bases and V 9 bases, and 10 bases lay outside the gene matches. From germline, CDR1 is SGHRS and CDR2 YFSETQ. The CDR3 contains 13 residues. Written as DNA, the CDR3 is TGCGCCATTCGGACAGGACGAGATACTGAAGCTTTCTTT. Translating it yields CAIRTGRDTEAFF.

The CDR3 loop reads CASSPPWDYDEKLFF. The CDR3, as DNA: TGTGCCAGCTCACCACCCTGGGACTATGATGAAAAACTGTTTTTT. This chain uses TRBV18 with TRBJ1-4; D is possibly TRBD1 (5 bases). Looked up from germline, CDR1 is KGHSH and CDR2 is LQKENI. The CDR3 runs 15 residues. Trimming cost V 0 bases and J 6 bases, with 11 bases left between them.

This sequence joins TRBV3-1 (or the pseudogene TRBV3-2) and TRBJ1-4, with TRBD1 matching 7 bases. This CDR3 is built from 15 residues. V lost 5 bases and J lost 4; bases outside the gene matches: 7. The germline V gene has CDR1 LGHDT and CDR2 YNNKEL (reference sequence). CDR3 sequence (DNA): TGTGCCAGCAGCTTCCGACAGGGACTTAATGAAAAACTGTTTTTT. This encodes CASSFRQGLNEKLFF.

The V and J genes are TRBV5-1 and TRBJ2-5; D might be TRBD1 (5 bases). The germline CDR1 and CDR2 sequences are SGHRS and YFSETQ. The CDR3 contains 15 residues. V dropped 4 bases and J dropped 3 bases, with 16 bases sitting between them. The CDR3 nucleotides read TGCGCCAGCAGCCTGTCTGGGGCAGGCGAAGAGACCCAGTACTTC. As protein: CASSLSGAGEETQYF.

This CDR3 reads CATSDFTGRDSETQYF. In DNA form, the CDR3 reads TGTGCCACCAGTGATTTCACAGGGAGGGACAGCGAGACCCAGTACTTC. The chain employs TRBV24-1 and TRBJ2-5; the D gene could be TRBD1 or TRBD2 (7 bases each). The CDR3 is 16 residues long. Between the trimmed V and J ends, which lost 1 base and 5 bases, there was a span of 16 bases. Germline V gene data show CDR1 as KGHDR and CDR2 as SFDVKD.

The chain carries TRBV7-2 and TRBJ2-3, with 9 bases lining up with TRBD2. Unmatched junction bases numbered 3, after V lost 3 bases and J lost 2 bases. This CDR3 has 15 amino acids. Germline values: CDR1 SGHTA, CDR2 FQGNSA. CDR3 in DNA: TGTGCCAGCAGCTTGTCTAGCGGGGTCACAGATACGCAGTATTTT. Protein product: CASSLSSGVTDTQYF.

J is TRBJ2-6 and V is TRBV27; possible D gene TRBD2, 5 bases. The CDR3 covers 15 residues. The V gene's germline CDR1 is MNHEY and CDR2 SMNVEV (reference sequence). V lost 5 bases to trimming and J lost 1 base, with 9 bases between them. CDR3 sequence (DNA): TGTGCCAGCAGTCCCCCGGGATCTGGGGCCAACGTCCTGACTTTC. Amino acid sequence: CASSPPGSGANVLTF.